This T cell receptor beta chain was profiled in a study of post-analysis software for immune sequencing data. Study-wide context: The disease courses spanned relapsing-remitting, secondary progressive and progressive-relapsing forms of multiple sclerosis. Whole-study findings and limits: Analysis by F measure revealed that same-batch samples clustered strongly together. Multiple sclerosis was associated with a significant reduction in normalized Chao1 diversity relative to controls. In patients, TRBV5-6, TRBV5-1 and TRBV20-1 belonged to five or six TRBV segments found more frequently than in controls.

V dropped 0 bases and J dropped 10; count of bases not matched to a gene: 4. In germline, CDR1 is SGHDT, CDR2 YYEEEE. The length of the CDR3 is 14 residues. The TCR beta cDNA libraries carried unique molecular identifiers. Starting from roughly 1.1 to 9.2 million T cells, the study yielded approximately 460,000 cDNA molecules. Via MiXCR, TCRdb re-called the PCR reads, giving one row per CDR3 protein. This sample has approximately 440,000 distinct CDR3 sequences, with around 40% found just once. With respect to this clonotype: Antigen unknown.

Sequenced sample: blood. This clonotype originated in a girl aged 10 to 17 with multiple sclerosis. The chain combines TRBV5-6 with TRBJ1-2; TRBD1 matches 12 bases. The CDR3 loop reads CASSLVGTGGVYTF. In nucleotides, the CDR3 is TGTGCCAGCAGCTTGGTTGGGACAGGGGGCGTCTACACCTTC.